Listed here are 5 T cell receptor beta chains from one sample, sequenced in a study of regulatory T cells in long-lasting Graves disease. Time point in this sample: newly diagnosed GD, antithyroid drugs for less than 3 months. RNA from PBMCs was the source of the TCR library. iRepertoire HTBI primers and Arm-PCR of CDR3 regions built TCR beta libraries. TCRdb independently ran MiXCR on the multiplex PCR reads; one entry per CDR3 protein. This sample carries roughly 520,000 distinct CDR3 sequences, more than 10% of them seen once, and the ten largest clones take roughly 8.9%. These data were also filed under a second study, of T cells in Graves' hyperthyroidism and ophthalmopathy.

The material was peripheral blood mononuclear cells (PBMCs), obtained at new diagnosis, from a patient treated with antithyroid drugs. The receptors derive from a woman aged 25 to 39 with Graves disease.

This clonotype turned up a few times. The chain has TRBV9 and TRBJ1-2; 7 bases match TRBD1. After removal of 3 bases from V and 3 bases from J, the junction contained 8 bases not matched to a gene. CDR3 length: 15 residues. Germline V CDR1 and CDR2: SGDLS, YYNGEE. The CDR3 loop reads CASSGINRGHYGYTF. The CDR3 DNA reads TGTGCCAGCAGCGGGATTAACAGGGGTCACTATGGCTACACCTTC.

V is TRBV2 and J is TRBJ2-7; D unresolved. Germline CDR1 SNHLY, CDR2 FYNNEI. Trimming stripped 8 bases from V and 4 bases from J, with 9 bases between. This CDR3 is built from 11 residues. The CDR3: CASCMAYEQYF. The DNA of the CDR3 is TGTGCCAGCTGTATGGCGTACGAGCAGTACTTC.

The V gene is TRBV29-1, the J gene TRBJ2-3; 9 bases map to TRBD1. Losses at the gene ends were 7 bases for V and 6 bases for J; bases not matched to a gene: 8. This CDR3 spans 13 amino acids. Germline V gene sequence: CDR1 SQVTM, CDR2 ANQGSEA. CDR3 sequence reads: CSAYRTGADTQYF. The CDR3 coding sequence is TGCAGCGCATATAGGACAGGGGCCGATACGCAGTATTTT.

In its sample, this clonotype was seen many times. J is TRBJ2-7 and V is TRBV4-2; TRBD2 aligns across 10 bases. V lost 0 bases and J lost 1; bases outside the gene matches: 9. Germline-derived CDR1 and CDR2 are LGHNA and YNFKEQ. The CDR3 covers 18 residues. The CDR3, as DNA: TGTGCCAGCAGCCAAGATTGGGTCACTAGCGGGACTTCCTACGAGCAGTACTTC. This sequence encodes CASSQDWVTSGTSYEQYF.

A few counts support this clonotype. The chain employs TRBV18 and TRBJ1-2; 8 bases match TRBD1. After removal of 4 bases from V and 6 bases from J, the junction contained 10 bases not matched to a gene. The CDR3 is 15 residues long. Looked up from germline, CDR1 is KGHSH and CDR2 is LQKENI. The CDR3 coding sequence is TGTGCCAGCTCACTCGGGACAGGCGCCGATAATGGCTACACCTTC. This gives the protein CASSLGTGADNGYTF.